A selection of T cell receptor beta chains follows, all from one sample in a study of blood T cell repertoires in COVID-19. The table came from immunoSEQ multiplex PCR; TCRdb's copy has only in-frame clones and leaves some out. There are 100,000 to 110,000 clones in the sample; around 88% occur only once, and roughly 4.7% lies in the top ten. Sequenced sample: peripheral blood. These receptors were collected from a human donor in a cohort sampled during active COVID-19. CDR3s include the opening cysteine and the closing phenylalanine or tryptophan. D genes are given only for firm matches. Clone size, where shown, is once, few, many, or a class for clones that have expanded.

>TRBD1|TRBJ1-5|TRBV15|NA
TGTGCCACCAGCAGAGACAGGGGGATTTTTCAGCCCCAGCATTTT
CATSRDRGIFQPQHF
>NA|TRBJ1-2|TRBV4-2|NA
TGTGCCAGCAGCCAAGATACGGCAGGGGCTCGCTACACCTTC
CASSQDTAGARYTF
>NA|TRBJ2-7|TRBV29-1|NA
TGCAGCGTTGGCCTGCCCGGCGAGCAGTACTTC
CSVGLPGEQYF
>NA|TRBJ2-1|TRBV5-4|NA
TGTGCCAGCAGCTTGGGACCGACAGGAGGCTACAATGAGCAGTTCTTC
CASSLGPTGGYNEQFF
>TRBD2|TRBJ2-7|TRBV28|NA
TGTGCCAGCAGTTTGGTAAATAGCGGGAGGCATCCCTACGAGCAGTACTTC
CASSLVNSGRHPYEQYF
>NA|TRBJ2-1|TRBV12-3/TRBV12-4|NA
TGTGCCAGCAGTTGGCACAATGAGCAGTTCTTC
CASSWHNEQFF
>NA|TRBJ2-7|TRBV5-1|few
TGCGCCAGCAGCTTGGCTCGAGATGGCGAGCAGTACTTC
CASSLARDGEQYF
>NA|TRBJ1-1|TRBV4-2|NA
TGTGCCAGCAGCCAAGGCGGCCCGGTTGAAGCTTTCTTT
CASSQGGPVEAFF
>TRBD2|TRBJ2-7|TRBV28|NA
TGTGCCAGCAGTTGGTCTAGCGGGAGGTGGTACGAGCAGTACTTC
CASSWSSGRWYEQYF
>NA|TRBJ2-1|TRBV6-5|NA
TGTGCCAGCAGTTCTAAAGGAATGGACAGCCCCAATGAGCAGTTCTTC
CASSSKGMDSPNEQFF
>NA|TRBJ1-5|TRBV6-1|NA
TGTGCCAGCAGTGAGGGGGCGGTGAGCAATCAGCCCCAGCATTTT
CASSEGAVSNQPQHF
>NA|TRBJ2-7|TRBV9|NA
TGTGCCAGCAGCCCCATGGGGGGACCCTCCTACGAGCAGTACTTC
CASSPMGGPSYEQYF
>TRBD1|TRBJ1-1|TRBV4-3|NA
TGCGCCAGCAGCCAAGAGAGGTACGGGACAGCGATTGAAGCTTTCTTT
CASSQERYGTAIEAFF
>NA|TRBJ2-2|TRBV5-6|NA
TGTGCCAGCAGTCCCGTCCAGGGAAGGGTCACCGGGGAGCTGTTTTTT
CASSPVQGRVTGELFF
>TRBD2|TRBJ2-7|TRBV10-2|NA
TGCGCCAGCAAGGGAGCGGGAGTGGACAACGAGCAGTACTTC
CASKGAGVDNEQYF
>NA|TRBJ1-1|TRBV19|few
TGTGCTAGCCATGGGATGGCCCGGCGGGCTGAAGCTTTCTTT
CASHGMARRAEAFF
>NA|TRBJ2-4|TRBV27|NA
TGTGCCAGCAGTTTTAGTGCCAAAAACATTCAGTACTTC
CASSFSAKNIQYF
>NA|TRBJ1-5|TRBV25-1|NA
TGTGCCAGCAGTGAAACTAAGACAGGTGATAGCAATCAGCCCCAGCATTTT
CASSETKTGDSNQPQHF
>TRBD2|TRBJ2-3|TRBV20-1|NA
TGCAGTGCTCGACTAGCTGATACGCAGTATTTT
CSARLADTQYF
>NA|TRBJ2-7|TRBV11-3|NA
TGTGCCAGCAGCTTAGCAGGATCCTACGAGCAGTACTTC
CASSLAGSYEQYF
>NA|TRBJ2-5|TRBV7-2|NA
TGTGCCAGCAGCTTAGCTGCTTGGGCGAGTCAGGAGACCCAGTACTTC
CASSLAAWASQETQYF
>TRBD1|TRBJ2-7|TRBV9|NA
TGTGCCAGCAGCGTAGGGGGGACAGGGGTATACGAGCAGTACTTC
CASSVGGTGVYEQYF
>NA|TRBJ2-1|TRBV19|NA
TGTGCCAGTAGGCCATTAGGACAGATGCAAGTCTTC
CASRPLGQMQVF
>TRBD2|TRBJ2-1|TRBV18|NA
TGTGCCAGCTCACCACGGGTGCGCGGGAGCGGGAGCCCCCGTTCCTACAATGAGCAGTTCTTC
CASSPRVRGSGSPRSYNEQFF
>NA|TRBJ2-7|TRBV6-1|few
TGTGCCAGCAGTGAACGGGGGGCTGGATACGAGCAGTACTTC
CASSERGAGYEQYF
>NA|TRBJ2-3|TRBV6-4|few
TGTGCCAGCAGTGACTCAACCGGGAGCACAGATACGCAGTATTTT
CASSDSTGSTDTQYF
>NA|TRBJ2-5|TRBV28|once
TGTGCCAGCAGTCCGCCCAGGGGTCGGGTAGAGACCCAGTACTTC
CASSPPRGRVETQYF
>NA|TRBJ2-7|TRBV30|NA
TGTGCCTGGAAGGGTAGCGGCAACTCCTACGAGCAGTACTTC
CAWKGSGNSYEQYF
>NA|TRBJ2-7|TRBV7-2|NA
TGTGCCAGCAGCTTACTAGGGACTGACGCCTACGAGCAGTACTTC
CASSLLGTDAYEQYF
>TRBD2|TRBJ2-1|TRBV29-1|once
TGCAGCGTTGGTGGGACTAGCGGGAGCACCTACAATGAGCAGTTCTTC
CSVGGTSGSTYNEQFF
>NA|TRBJ1-1|TRBV7-2|NA
TGTGCCAGCAGCAAAGCTGGCGGCACTGAAGCTTTCTTT
CASSKAGGTEAFF
>NA|TRBJ1-1|TRBV28|NA
TGTGCCAGCAGTTTATCCAGGGGCACTGAAGCTTTCTTT
CASSLSRGTEAFF
>NA|TRBJ1-5|TRBV19|NA
TGTGCCAGTAGCATCGGGACTATTAAGCAGGGGCCCCAGCATTTT
CASSIGTIKQGPQHF
>NA|TRBJ2-5|TRBV7-2|NA
TGTGCCAGCAGCTTAGGACTCCCAGAGACCCAGTACTTC
CASSLGLPETQYF
>NA|TRBJ1-6|TRBV11-2|NA
TGTGCCAGCAGCCCGCAGGGCACCTCAAATTCACCCCTCCACTTT
CASSPQGTSNSPLHF
>TRBD2|TRBJ2-7|TRBV7-2|NA
TGTGCCAGCAGCTTAGCGAACCTCCCAGCGGGAGAGCAGTACTTC
CASSLANLPAGEQYF
>NA|TRBJ2-7|TRBV4-1|NA
TGCGCCAGCAGAGTACAGCCGGACTTCTACGAGCAGTACTTC
CASRVQPDFYEQYF
>TRBD1|TRBJ2-6|TRBV6-1|NA
TGTGCCAGCAGTGGACAGGGGGTGAGTGGGGCCAACGTCCTGACTTTC
CASSGQGVSGANVLTF
>NA|TRBJ1-1|TRBV7-2|NA
TGTGCCAGCAACCCCGTCCCGGGGACTGAAGCTTTCTTT
CASNPVPGTEAFF
>NA|TRBJ2-1|TRBV7-3|NA
TGTGCCAGCAGCTTAGGGCCGCCCAATGAGCAGTTCTTC
CASSLGPPNEQFF
>NA|TRBJ2-2|TRBV7-9|NA
TGTGCCAGCAGTCCCTCAGGGGCCGGGGAGCTGTTTTTT
CASSPSGAGELFF
>NA|TRBJ1-2|TRBV4-1|NA
TGCGCCAGCAGCCAAACCATAGGACAGAGGGGTGGCTACACCTTC
CASSQTIGQRGGYTF
>NA|TRBJ1-2|TRBV28|NA
TGTGCCATACAATCGGGACACAACTATGGCTACACCTTC
CAIQSGHNYGYTF
>NA|TRBJ2-7|TRBV6-5|NA
TGTGCCAGCAGTTACGGGGCAGGGACAAGCGAGCAGTACTTC
CASSYGAGTSEQYF
>TRBD1|TRBJ2-5|TRBV3-1/TRBV3-2|NA
TGTGCCAGCAAAACCAGGGGGCTAATACCCCAAGAGACCCAGTACTTC
CASKTRGLIPQETQYF
>TRBD1|TRBJ1-5|TRBV7-2|NA
TGTGCCAGCAGCTTAGACGACAGGGTTAGGAGCAATCAGCCCCAGCATTTT
CASSLDDRVRSNQPQHF
>TRBD1|TRBJ1-1|TRBV25-1|NA
TGTGCCAGCAGTCCTTCACCACAGGGGGCGAACACTGAAGCTTTCTTT
CASSPSPQGANTEAFF
>TRBD2|TRBJ2-2|TRBV6-1|NA
TGTGCCAGCAGTGGACTAGCGGGAGGGCCTGGCACCGGGGAGCTGTTTTTT
CASSGLAGGPGTGELFF
>TRBD2|TRBJ2-7|TRBV7-2|NA
TGTGCCAGCAGCCAACGGGGGGGAGACATCAATTTTCCCTACGAGCAGTACTTC
CASSQRGGDINFPYEQYF
>TRBD2|TRBJ2-1|TRBV19|once
TGTGCCAGTAGTATAGAGCGGGGGGGGAGCTCCGAGCAGTTCTTC
CASSIERGGSSEQFF
>TRBD1|TRBJ1-1|TRBV10-3|NA
TGTGCCACTGAAGACAGGGAGAACACTGAAGCTTTCTTT
CATEDRENTEAFF
>NA|TRBJ1-5|TRBV18|NA
TGTGCCAGCTCACAGACAGACAATCAGCCCCAGCATTTT
CASSQTDNQPQHF
>TRBD2|TRBJ2-2|TRBV7-9|few
TGTGCCAGCAGCTTAAGTAGGCTAGCGGGTATGGAAACCGGGGAGCTGTTTTTT
CASSLSRLAGMETGELFF